This T cell receptor (beta chain) is drawn from a study of vaccination and CD4 T cells after COVID-19. Study-wide background: Cellular stimulation was performed using overlapping spike peptides derived from SARS-CoV-2, HCoV-NL63, HCoV-OC43 and HCoV-229E.

Sequenced with the Oncomine TCR Beta short-read assay was DNA taken from cultured CD4+ T cells. TCRdb reanalysed the PCR reads using MiXCR and keeps one entry per CDR3 protein. The sample shows under 20,000 distinct CDR3 sequences, under 65% of them seen only once. Treatment here: approximately nine-day PBMC culture with coronavirus spike peptide pools or control peptides (ViraFEST assay). The CDR3 covers 15 residues. Trimming pared 7 bases from V and 2 bases from J, leaving 17 bases between. From germline, CDR1 is SGHRS and CDR2 YFSETQ. In the case of this clonotype: Its specificity is unknown.

This specimen was CD4+ T cells from blood, cultured in vitro, taken after SARS-CoV-2 vaccination. The receptor was derived from a human donor who had recovered from COVID-19. This chain uses TRBV5-1 with TRBJ2-3, with D possibly TRBD2 on 6 matching bases. Here the CDR3 reads CASVPRAGLTDTQYF. The CDR3, as DNA: TGCGCCAGCGTTCCTAGGGCGGGGCTCACAGATACGCAGTATTTT. The whole variable domain, filled in from reference TRBV5-1 and TRBJ2-3, reads KAGVTQTPRYLIKTRGQQVTLSCSPISGHRSVSWYQQTPGQGLQFLFEYFSETQRNKGNFPGRFSGRQFSNSRSEMNVSTLELGDSALYLCASVPRAGLTDTQYFGPGTRLTVL.